The rows below give T cell receptor beta chains drawn from one sample of a study of CD8+CD57+ T cells in acquired aplastic anemia. Each CDR3 protein is one row after TCRdb ran MiXCR on the reads. This sample has approximately 300,000 distinct CDR3 sequences, with about three fifths found just once. The specimen sequenced was sorted CD4+, CD8+, or CD8+CD57+ T cells (not recorded which) from PBMCs. The receptors were sampled from a human donor with aplastic anemia. Both conserved end residues are part of each CDR3. D genes are given only for firm matches. Part of the rows lack a size; the others show once, few, many or a class for expanded clones.

D gene: .; V gene: TRBV29-1; J gene: TRBJ2-7; clone size: few; CDR3 protein: CSARLGYEQYF; CDR3 DNA: TGCAGCGCCCGATTAGGGTACGAGCAGTACTTC
D gene: .; V gene: TRBV7-8; J gene: TRBJ2-1; clone size: many; CDR3 protein: CASSLGRNWVNEQFF; CDR3 DNA: TGTGCCAGCAGCTTAGGAAGGAACTGGGTCAATGAGCAGTTCTTC
D gene: .; V gene: TRBV10-3; J gene: TRBJ2-1; clone size: .; CDR3 protein: CAISELIGQGYNEQFF; CDR3 DNA: TGTGCCATCAGTGAGCTGATCGGCCAAGGTTACAATGAGCAGTTCTTC
D gene: .; V gene: TRBV25-1; J gene: TRBJ2-7; clone size: few; CDR3 protein: CASSESGGVAYEQYF; CDR3 DNA: TGTGCCAGCAGTGAATCCGGCGGAGTGGCCTACGAGCAGTACTTC
D gene: .; V gene: TRBV11-2; J gene: TRBJ1-1; clone size: many; CDR3 protein: CASSLTAGVRAFF; CDR3 DNA: TGTGCCAGCAGCCTGACCGCAGGGGTACGAGCTTTCTTT
D gene: .; V gene: TRBV20-1; J gene: TRBJ2-5; clone size: many; CDR3 protein: CSVSSRRNRQETQYF; CDR3 DNA: TGCAGTGTTTCAAGTAGGCGGAACCGGCAAGAGACCCAGTACTTC
D gene: .; V gene: TRBV20-1; J gene: TRBJ1-5; clone size: many; CDR3 protein: CSARVVGGFQPQHF; CDR3 DNA: TGCAGTGCTAGAGTGGTAGGGGGATTCCAGCCCCAGCATTTT
D gene: .; V gene: TRBV24-1; J gene: TRBJ1-2; clone size: .; CDR3 protein: CATSDQTGGGYTF; CDR3 DNA: TGTGCCACCAGTGATCAGACCGGCGGGGGCTACACCTTC
D gene: TRBD2; V gene: TRBV7-8; J gene: TRBJ2-3; clone size: .; CDR3 protein: CASCLVGRLAGGLTDTQYF; CDR3 DNA: TGTGCCAGCTGCTTAGTTGGCAGGCTAGCGGGAGGGTTGACAGATACGCAGTATTTT
D gene: TRBD2; V gene: TRBV5-1; J gene: TRBJ2-1; clone size: .; CDR3 protein: CASSFSGGALDNEQFF; CDR3 DNA: TGCGCCAGCAGCTTTAGCGGGGGGGCCCTCGACAATGAGCAGTTCTTC
D gene: .; V gene: TRBV7-3; J gene: TRBJ1-3; clone size: few; CDR3 protein: CASSLSGDSGNTIYF; CDR3 DNA: TGTGCCAGCAGCTTATCAGGGGACTCTGGAAACACCATATATTTT
D gene: .; V gene: TRBV7-8; J gene: TRBJ2-1; clone size: .; CDR3 protein: CASSSTGENPYNEQFF; CDR3 DNA: TGTGCCAGCAGCTCGACTGGGGAGAACCCCTACAATGAGCAGTTCTTC
D gene: .; V gene: TRBV15; J gene: TRBJ2-1; clone size: .; CDR3 protein: CATSKVLRKDNEQFF; CDR3 DNA: TGTGCCACCAGCAAGGTCTTACGAAAAGATAATGAGCAGTTCTTC
D gene: .; V gene: TRBV7-9; J gene: TRBJ1-5; clone size: many; CDR3 protein: CASSKQENQPQHF; CDR3 DNA: TGTGCCAGCAGTAAACAGGAGAATCAGCCCCAGCATTTT
D gene: TRBD1; V gene: TRBV7-9; J gene: TRBJ1-6; clone size: few; CDR3 protein: CASSPGQASPLHF; CDR3 DNA: TGTGCCAGCAGCCCCGGACAGGCGTCACCCCTCCACTTT
D gene: .; V gene: TRBV24-1; J gene: TRBJ1-1; clone size: few; CDR3 protein: CATSVGAEAFF; CDR3 DNA: TGTGCCACCAGTGTTGGAGCTGAAGCTTTCTTT
D gene: TRBD1; V gene: TRBV20-1; J gene: TRBJ1-5; clone size: few; CDR3 protein: CSASPGQGGQPQHF; CDR3 DNA: TGCAGTGCTAGCCCGGGACAGGGAGGACAGCCCCAGCATTTT
D gene: .; V gene: TRBV19; J gene: TRBJ1-1; clone size: .; CDR3 protein: CASSPTGRHTEAFF; CDR3 DNA: TGTGCCAGTAGCCCGACAGGTCGTCACACTGAAGCTTTCTTT
D gene: .; V gene: TRBV15; J gene: TRBJ1-1; clone size: .; CDR3 protein: CATSNRDLAFF; CDR3 DNA: TGTGCCACCAGCAACAGGGACTTGGCTTTCTTT
D gene: TRBD1; V gene: TRBV27; J gene: TRBJ2-1; clone size: .; CDR3 protein: CASTRTGYNEQFF; CDR3 DNA: TGTGCCAGCACTAGGACAGGGTACAATGAGCAGTTCTTC
D gene: TRBD2; V gene: TRBV6-1; J gene: TRBJ2-3; clone size: many; CDR3 protein: CASSELAVTDF; CDR3 DNA: TGTGCCAGCAGTGAACTAGCGGTGACGGATTTT
D gene: TRBD2; V gene: TRBV19; J gene: TRBJ2-1; clone size: .; CDR3 protein: CASSVQGGYVNEQFF; CDR3 DNA: TGTGCCAGTAGTGTTCAGGGAGGGTACGTCAATGAGCAGTTCTTC
D gene: TRBD2; V gene: TRBV9; J gene: TRBJ2-3; clone size: .; CDR3 protein: CASSVRAGATDTQYF; CDR3 DNA: TGTGCCAGCAGCGTACGAGCGGGGGCAACAGATACGCAGTATTTT
D gene: .; V gene: TRBV6-6; J gene: TRBJ2-2; clone size: .; CDR3 protein: CASRWGANTGELFF; CDR3 DNA: TGTGCCAGCAGGTGGGGAGCCAACACCGGGGAGCTGTTTTTT
D gene: TRBD2; V gene: TRBV7-9; J gene: TRBJ2-1; clone size: .; CDR3 protein: CASSLGGLAGRWQFF; CDR3 DNA: TGTGCCAGCAGCTTAGGCGGACTAGCGGGGCGCTGGCAGTTCTTC
D gene: TRBD1; V gene: TRBV10-3; J gene: TRBJ2-7; clone size: .; CDR3 protein: CAITPGGSYEQYF; CDR3 DNA: TGTGCCATCACTCCAGGGGGATCCTACGAGCAGTACTTC
D gene: TRBD2; V gene: TRBV29-1; J gene: TRBJ2-1; clone size: medium-sized; CDR3 protein: CSTSGSYNEQFF; CDR3 DNA: TGCAGTACTAGCGGCTCCTACAATGAGCAGTTCTTC
D gene: .; V gene: TRBV19; J gene: TRBJ2-6; clone size: .; CDR3 protein: CASDFGGAGANVLTF; CDR3 DNA: TGTGCCAGTGATTTTGGGGGCGCTGGGGCCAACGTCCTGACTTTC
D gene: .; V gene: TRBV29-1; J gene: TRBJ1-2; clone size: few; CDR3 protein: CSVVGGSNGYTF; CDR3 DNA: TGCAGCGTAGTAGGAGGGTCCAATGGCTACACCTTC
D gene: .; V gene: TRBV6-1; J gene: TRBJ2-3; clone size: .; CDR3 protein: CASSVQGGTTDTQYF; CDR3 DNA: TGTGCCAGCAGTGTTCAGGGGGGAACCACAGATACGCAGTATTTT
D gene: TRBD1; V gene: TRBV7-9; J gene: TRBJ2-7; clone size: .; CDR3 protein: CASSLVVLTGARDRVGEQYF; CDR3 DNA: TGTGCCAGCAGCTTAGTGGTGCTGACAGGGGCGAGGGATCGGGTGGGGGAGCAGTACTTC
D gene: .; V gene: TRBV2; J gene: TRBJ2-6; clone size: few; CDR3 protein: CASKGYGANVLTF; CDR3 DNA: TGTGCCAGTAAGGGGTATGGGGCCAACGTCCTGACTTTC
D gene: TRBD1; V gene: TRBV19; J gene: TRBJ1-2; clone size: many; CDR3 protein: CASSSGQGGDYGYTF; CDR3 DNA: TGTGCCAGTAGCTCAGGACAGGGGGGAGACTATGGCTACACCTTC
D gene: TRBD2; V gene: TRBV20-1; J gene: TRBJ2-1; clone size: .; CDR3 protein: CSALTSGRAGEQFF; CDR3 DNA: TGCAGTGCTTTGACTAGCGGGAGGGCCGGAGAGCAGTTCTTC
D gene: TRBD1; V gene: TRBV6-5; J gene: TRBJ2-7; clone size: .; CDR3 protein: CASSLTTAGGNEQYF; CDR3 DNA: TGTGCCAGCAGTTTAACGACAGCAGGGGGCAACGAGCAGTACTTC
D gene: TRBD2; V gene: TRBV20-1; J gene: TRBJ2-7; clone size: many; CDR3 protein: CSAPGRSSYEQYF; CDR3 DNA: TGCAGTGCTCCCGGGAGGAGCTCCTACGAGCAGTACTTC
D gene: TRBD2; V gene: TRBV29-1; J gene: TRBJ2-2; clone size: .; CDR3 protein: CSASLAGGICVGELFF; CDR3 DNA: TGCAGCGCCTCTTTGGCGGGGGGAATATGTGTCGGGGAGCTGTTTTTT
D gene: .; V gene: TRBV20-1; J gene: TRBJ2-5; clone size: .; CDR3 protein: CSAGNNETQYF; CDR3 DNA: TGCAGTGCGGGTAACAATGAGACCCAGTACTTC
D gene: .; V gene: TRBV7-2; J gene: TRBJ1-1; clone size: .; CDR3 protein: CASSLAVQAEASF; CDR3 DNA: TGTGCCAGCAGCTTAGCGGTACAGGCTGAAGCTTCCTTC
D gene: TRBD1; V gene: TRBV10-3; J gene: TRBJ1-5; clone size: .; CDR3 protein: CAISSVPGTGFQPQHF; CDR3 DNA: TGTGCCATCAGTTCCGTACCCGGGACAGGGTTTCAGCCCCAGCATTTT
D gene: .; V gene: TRBV6-1; J gene: TRBJ2-2; clone size: .; CDR3 protein: CASTGQRNTGELFF; CDR3 DNA: TGTGCCAGCACAGGACAGCGGAACACCGGGGAGCTGTTTTTT
D gene: .; V gene: TRBV6-1; J gene: TRBJ2-5; clone size: many; CDR3 protein: CASSENGRETQYF; CDR3 DNA: TGTGCCAGCAGTGAAAATGGGAGGGAGACCCAGTACTTC
D gene: .; V gene: TRBV12-3/TRBV12-4; J gene: TRBJ1-6; clone size: many; CDR3 protein: CASREMTNSPLHF; CDR3 DNA: TGTGCCAGCAGGGAGATGACTAATTCACCCCTCCACTTT
D gene: .; V gene: TRBV7-9; J gene: TRBJ2-7; clone size: .; CDR3 protein: CASGDSGYEQYF; CDR3 DNA: TGTGCCAGCGGGGATTCGGGGTACGAGCAGTACTTC
D gene: .; V gene: TRBV7-2; J gene: TRBJ2-5; clone size: .; CDR3 protein: CASSNRRETQYF; CDR3 DNA: TGTGCCAGCAGCAATCGAAGAGAGACCCAGTACTTC
D gene: TRBD1; V gene: TRBV19; J gene: TRBJ2-7; clone size: once; CDR3 protein: CASSRGQGSSYEQYF; CDR3 DNA: TGTGCCAGCAGCCGCGGACAGGGGAGCTCCTACGAGCAGTACTTC
D gene: .; V gene: TRBV7-9; J gene: TRBJ2-3; clone size: .; CDR3 protein: CASSFTGTSTDTQYF; CDR3 DNA: TGTGCCAGCAGCTTCACGGGAACAAGCACAGATACGCAGTATTTT
D gene: .; V gene: TRBV20-1; J gene: TRBJ2-7; clone size: .; CDR3 protein: CSARQGFYEQYF; CDR3 DNA: TGCAGTGCTAGACAAGGGTTCTACGAGCAGTACTTC
D gene: TRBD2; V gene: TRBV7-2; J gene: TRBJ2-7; clone size: .; CDR3 protein: CASSLATSGGYEQYF; CDR3 DNA: TGTGCCAGCAGCTTAGCGACTAGCGGGGGCTACGAGCAGTACTTC
D gene: TRBD2; V gene: TRBV20-1; J gene: TRBJ2-7; clone size: .; CDR3 protein: CSAQTSGASYEQYF; CDR3 DNA: TGCAGTGCTCAGACTAGCGGGGCTTCCTACGAGCAGTACTTC
D gene: .; V gene: TRBV10-3; J gene: TRBJ1-1; clone size: .; CDR3 protein: CAISESRTEAFF; CDR3 DNA: TGTGCCATCAGTGAAAGTAGGACTGAAGCTTTCTTT
D gene: .; V gene: TRBV15; J gene: TRBJ2-5; clone size: many; CDR3 protein: CATSSYTQETQYF; CDR3 DNA: TGTGCCACCAGCTCATACACGCAAGAGACCCAGTACTTC
D gene: TRBD1; V gene: TRBV19; J gene: TRBJ2-7; clone size: many; CDR3 protein: CATSDRGPPYEQYF; CDR3 DNA: TGTGCCACATCGGACAGGGGGCCTCCATACGAGCAGTACTTC
D gene: TRBD1; V gene: TRBV7-9; J gene: TRBJ2-6; clone size: .; CDR3 protein: CASSLADRGTPGANVLTF; CDR3 DNA: TGTGCCAGCAGCTTAGCCGACAGGGGAACCCCTGGGGCCAACGTCCTGACTTTC
D gene: TRBD2; V gene: TRBV19; J gene: TRBJ2-5; clone size: many; CDR3 protein: CAGLAENQETQYF; CDR3 DNA: TGTGCCGGCCTAGCGGAAAACCAAGAGACCCAGTACTTC
D gene: .; V gene: TRBV2; J gene: TRBJ2-3; clone size: .; CDR3 protein: CASRRGGASTDTQYF; CDR3 DNA: TGTGCCAGCAGGAGAGGGGGAGCTAGCACAGATACGCAGTATTTT
D gene: TRBD1; V gene: TRBV5-1; J gene: TRBJ1-1; clone size: .; CDR3 protein: CANSLGGGTGTEAFF; CDR3 DNA: TGCGCCAACAGCTTAGGAGGGGGGACAGGGACTGAAGCTTTCTTT